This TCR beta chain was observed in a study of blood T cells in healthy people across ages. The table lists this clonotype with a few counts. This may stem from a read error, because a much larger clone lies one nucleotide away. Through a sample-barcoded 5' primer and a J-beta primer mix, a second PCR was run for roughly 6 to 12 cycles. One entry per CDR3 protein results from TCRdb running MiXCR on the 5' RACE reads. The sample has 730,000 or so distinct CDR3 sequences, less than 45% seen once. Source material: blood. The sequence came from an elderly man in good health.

CDR3 DNA: TGCAGTGCTAGTAGGGGGATCACCTACAATGAGCAGTACTTC. Protein product: CSASRGITYNEQYF. This chain connects TRBV20-1 to TRBJ2-5; the D gene is possibly TRBD1 (6 bases). This CDR3 has 14 amino acids. Germline V gene data show CDR1 as DFQATT and CDR2 as SNEGSKA (reference sequence). V was clipped by 3 bases and J by 11 bases, with 22 bases between them.